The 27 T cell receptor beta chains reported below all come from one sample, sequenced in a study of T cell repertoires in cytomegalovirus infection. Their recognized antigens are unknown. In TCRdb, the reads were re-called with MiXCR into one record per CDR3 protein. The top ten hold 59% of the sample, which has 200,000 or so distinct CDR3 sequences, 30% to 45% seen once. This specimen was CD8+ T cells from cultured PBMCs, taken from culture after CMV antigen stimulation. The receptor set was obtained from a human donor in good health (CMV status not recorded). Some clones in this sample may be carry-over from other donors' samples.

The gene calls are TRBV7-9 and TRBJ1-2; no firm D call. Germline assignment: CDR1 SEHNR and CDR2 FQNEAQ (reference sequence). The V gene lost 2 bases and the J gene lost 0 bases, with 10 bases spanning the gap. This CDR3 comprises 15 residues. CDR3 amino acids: CASSLLMATNYGYTF. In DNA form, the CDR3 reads TGTGCCAGCAGCTTATTAATGGCCACTAACTATGGCTACACCTTC.

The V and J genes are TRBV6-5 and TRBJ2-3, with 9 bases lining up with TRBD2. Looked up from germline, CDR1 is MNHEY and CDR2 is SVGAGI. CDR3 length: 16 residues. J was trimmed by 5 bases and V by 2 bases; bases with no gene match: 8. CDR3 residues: CASSYGAGGGLDTQYF. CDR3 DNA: TGTGCCAGCAGTTACGGGGCGGGGGGGGGGCTAGATACGCAGTATTTT.

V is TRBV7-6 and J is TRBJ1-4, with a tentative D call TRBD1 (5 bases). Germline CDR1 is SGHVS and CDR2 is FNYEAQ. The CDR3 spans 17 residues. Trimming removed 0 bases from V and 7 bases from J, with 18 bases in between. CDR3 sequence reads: CASSLAGTDLLGEKLFF. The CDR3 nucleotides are TGTGCCAGCAGCTTAGCGGGGACCGACTTGTTAGGTGAAAAACTGTTTTTT.

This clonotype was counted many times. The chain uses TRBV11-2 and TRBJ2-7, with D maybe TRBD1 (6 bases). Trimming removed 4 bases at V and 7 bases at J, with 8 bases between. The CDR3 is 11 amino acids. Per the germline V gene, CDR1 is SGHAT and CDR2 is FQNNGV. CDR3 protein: CASSSTGEQYF. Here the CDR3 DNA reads TGTGCCAGCAGCTCTACAGGGGAGCAGTACTTC.

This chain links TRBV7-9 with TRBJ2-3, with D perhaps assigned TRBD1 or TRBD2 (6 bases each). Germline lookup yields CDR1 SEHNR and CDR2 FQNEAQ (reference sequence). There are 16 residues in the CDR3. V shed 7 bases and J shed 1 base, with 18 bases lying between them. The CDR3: CASNRSGGGRTDTQYF. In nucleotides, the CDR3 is TGTGCCAGCAACAGGTCAGGAGGGGGTCGCACAGATACGCAGTATTTT.

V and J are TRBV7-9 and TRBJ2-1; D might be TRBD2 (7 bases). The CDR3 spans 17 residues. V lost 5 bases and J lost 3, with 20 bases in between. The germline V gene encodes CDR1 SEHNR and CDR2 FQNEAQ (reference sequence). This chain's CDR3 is CASSTRGAGAFYNEQFF. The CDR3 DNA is TGTGCCAGCAGCACCCGAGGGGCGGGGGCCTTCTACAATGAGCAGTTCTTC.

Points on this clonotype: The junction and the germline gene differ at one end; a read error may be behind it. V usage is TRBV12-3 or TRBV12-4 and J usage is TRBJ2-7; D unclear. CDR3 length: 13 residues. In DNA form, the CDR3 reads TGTGCCAGCAGCCCCGGACGAAATTACGTGCAGTACTTC. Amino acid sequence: CASSPGRNYVQYF.

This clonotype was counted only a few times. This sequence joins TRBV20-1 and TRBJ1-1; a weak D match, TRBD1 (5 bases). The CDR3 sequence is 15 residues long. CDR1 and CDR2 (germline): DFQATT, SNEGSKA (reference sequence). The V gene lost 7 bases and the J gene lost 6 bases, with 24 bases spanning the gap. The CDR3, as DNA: TGCAGTGTACAGCGGGACTTCACCCTTGGGGCTGAAGCTTTCTTT. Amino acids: CSVQRDFTLGAEAFF.

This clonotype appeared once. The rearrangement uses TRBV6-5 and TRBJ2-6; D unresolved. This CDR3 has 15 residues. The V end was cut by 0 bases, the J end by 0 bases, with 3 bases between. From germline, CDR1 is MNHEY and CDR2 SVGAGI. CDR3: CASSYSVSGANVLTF. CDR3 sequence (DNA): TGTGCCAGCAGTTACTCGGTCTCTGGGGCCAACGTCCTGACTTTC.

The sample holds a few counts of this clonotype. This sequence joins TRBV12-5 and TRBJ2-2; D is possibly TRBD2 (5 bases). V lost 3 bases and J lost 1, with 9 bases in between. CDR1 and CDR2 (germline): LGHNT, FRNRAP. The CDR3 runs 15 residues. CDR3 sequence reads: CASGFNGVNTGELFF. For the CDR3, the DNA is TGTGCTAGTGGTTTTAACGGGGTGAACACCGGGGAGCTGTTTTTT.

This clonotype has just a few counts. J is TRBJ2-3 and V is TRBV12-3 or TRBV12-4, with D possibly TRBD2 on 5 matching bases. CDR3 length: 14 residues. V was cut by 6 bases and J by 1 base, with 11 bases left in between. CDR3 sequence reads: CASRPGLGTDTQYF. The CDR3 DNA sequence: TGTGCCAGCAGACCCGGACTGGGCACAGATACGCAGTATTTT.

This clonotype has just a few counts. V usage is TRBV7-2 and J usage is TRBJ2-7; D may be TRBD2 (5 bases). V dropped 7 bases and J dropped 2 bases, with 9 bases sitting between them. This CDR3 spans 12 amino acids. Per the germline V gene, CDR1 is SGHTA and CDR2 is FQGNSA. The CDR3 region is CASTRGTYEQYF. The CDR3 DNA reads TGTGCCAGCACCCGGGGTACCTACGAGCAGTACTTC.

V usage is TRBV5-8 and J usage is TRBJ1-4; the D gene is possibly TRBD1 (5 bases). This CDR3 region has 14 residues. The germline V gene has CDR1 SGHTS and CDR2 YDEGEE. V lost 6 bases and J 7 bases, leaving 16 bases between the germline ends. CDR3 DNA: TGTGCCAGCACGGGACCGCTAACGGGTGAAAAACTGTTTTTT. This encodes CASTGPLTGEKLFF.

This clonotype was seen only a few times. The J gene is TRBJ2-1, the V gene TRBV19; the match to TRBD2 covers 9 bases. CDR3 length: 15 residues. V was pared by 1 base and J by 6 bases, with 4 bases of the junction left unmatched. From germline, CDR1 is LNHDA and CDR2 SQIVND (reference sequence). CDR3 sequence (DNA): TGTGCCAGTAGTATAGGGACTAGCGATTCCAATGAGCAGTTCTTC. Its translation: CASSIGTSDSNEQFF.

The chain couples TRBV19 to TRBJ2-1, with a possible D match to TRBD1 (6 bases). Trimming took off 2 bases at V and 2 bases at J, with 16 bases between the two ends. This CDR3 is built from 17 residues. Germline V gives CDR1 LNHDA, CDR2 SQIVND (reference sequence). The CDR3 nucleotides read TGTGCCAGTAGTATACCCTGGGGGCCGGCGCCCTACAATGAGCAGTTCTTC. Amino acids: CASSIPWGPAPYNEQFF. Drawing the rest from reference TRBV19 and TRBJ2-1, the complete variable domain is DGGITQSPKYLFRKEGQNVTLSCEQNLNHDAMYWYRQDPGQGLRLIYYSQIVNDFQKGDIAEGYSVSREKKESFPLTVTSAQKNPTAFYLCASSIPWGPAPYNEQFFGPGTRLTVL.

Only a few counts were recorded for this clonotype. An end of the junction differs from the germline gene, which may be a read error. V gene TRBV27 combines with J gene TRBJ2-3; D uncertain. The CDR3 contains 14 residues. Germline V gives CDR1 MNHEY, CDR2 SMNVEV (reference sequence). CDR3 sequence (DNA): TGTGCCAGCAGTTTTTCGAATAGCAGAGATACGCAGTATTTT. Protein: CASSFSNSRDTQYF.

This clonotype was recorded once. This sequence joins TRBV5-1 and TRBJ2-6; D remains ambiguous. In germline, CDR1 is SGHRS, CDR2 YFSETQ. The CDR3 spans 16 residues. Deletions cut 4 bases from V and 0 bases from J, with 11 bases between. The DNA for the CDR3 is TGCGCCAGCAGCCCGCTGGCCCCCTCTGGGGCCAACGTCCTGACTTTC. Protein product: CASSPLAPSGANVLTF.

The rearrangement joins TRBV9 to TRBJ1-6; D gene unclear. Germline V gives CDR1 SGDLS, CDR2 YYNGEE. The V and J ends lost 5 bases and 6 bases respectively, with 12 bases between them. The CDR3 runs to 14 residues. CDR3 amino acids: CASSSGTTNSPLHF. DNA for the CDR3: TGTGCCAGCAGTTCGGGCACGACTAATTCACCCCTCCACTTT.

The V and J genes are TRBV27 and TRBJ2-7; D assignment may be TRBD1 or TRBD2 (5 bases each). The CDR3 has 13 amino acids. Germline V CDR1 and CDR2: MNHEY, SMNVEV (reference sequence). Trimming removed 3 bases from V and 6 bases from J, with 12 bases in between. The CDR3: CASSLGPLSEQYF. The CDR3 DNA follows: TGTGCCAGCAGTTTGGGACCTTTGTCCGAGCAGTACTTC.

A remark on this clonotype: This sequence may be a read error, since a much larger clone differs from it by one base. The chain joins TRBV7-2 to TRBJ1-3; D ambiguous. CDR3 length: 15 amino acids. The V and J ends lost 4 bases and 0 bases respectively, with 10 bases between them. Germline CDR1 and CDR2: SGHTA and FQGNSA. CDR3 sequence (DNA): TGTGCCAGCAGCTCCGGAGAGATCTCTGGAAACACCATATATTTT. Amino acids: CASSSGEISGNTIYF.

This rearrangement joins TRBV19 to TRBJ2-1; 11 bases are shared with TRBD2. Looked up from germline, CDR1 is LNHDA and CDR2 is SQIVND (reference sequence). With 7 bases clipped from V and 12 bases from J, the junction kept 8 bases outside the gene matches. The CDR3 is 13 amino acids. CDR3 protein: CASTGLAVPGQFF. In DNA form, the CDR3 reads TGTGCCAGTACGGGACTAGCGGTCCCCGGGCAGTTCTTC.

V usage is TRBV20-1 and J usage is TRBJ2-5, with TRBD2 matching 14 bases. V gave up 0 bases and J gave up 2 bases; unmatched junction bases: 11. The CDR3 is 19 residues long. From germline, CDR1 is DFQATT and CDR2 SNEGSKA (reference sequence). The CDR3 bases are TGCAGTGCTAGAGATAGAGGGACTAGCGGGGGCCCGGAACAAGAGACCCAGTACTTC. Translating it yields CSARDRGTSGGPEQETQYF.

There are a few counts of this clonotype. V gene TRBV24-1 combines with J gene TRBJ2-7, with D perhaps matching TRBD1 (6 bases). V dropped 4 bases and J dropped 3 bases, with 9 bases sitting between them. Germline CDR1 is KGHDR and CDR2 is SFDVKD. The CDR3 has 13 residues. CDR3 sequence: CATSESTGYEQYF. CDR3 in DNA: TGTGCCACCAGTGAGTCGACAGGCTACGAGCAGTACTTC.

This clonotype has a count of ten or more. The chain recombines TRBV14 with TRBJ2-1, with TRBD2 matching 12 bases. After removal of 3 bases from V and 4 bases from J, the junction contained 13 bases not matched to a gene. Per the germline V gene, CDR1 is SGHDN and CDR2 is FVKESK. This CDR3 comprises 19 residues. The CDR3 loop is CASSHGLAGLRGFYNEQFF. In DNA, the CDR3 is TGTGCCAGCAGCCACGGACTAGCGGGACTCCGAGGATTTTACAATGAGCAGTTCTTC. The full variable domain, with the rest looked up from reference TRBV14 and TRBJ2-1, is EAGVTQFPSHSVIEKGQTVTLRCDPISGHDNLYWYRRVMGKEIKFLLHFVKESKQDESGMPNNRFLAERTGGTYSTLKVQPAELEDSGVYFCASSHGLAGLRGFYNEQFFGPGTRLTVL.

CDR3 amino acids: CASSGYTEAFF. The CDR3 DNA reads TGTGCCAGCAGCGGCTACACTGAAGCTTTCTTT. The chain uses TRBV27 and TRBJ1-1; D is unresolved. The V gene lost 6 bases and the J gene lost 3 bases, with 5 bases spanning the gap. CDR3 length: 11 amino acids. The germline gives CDR1 MNHEY, CDR2 SMNVEV (reference sequence).

The CDR3 DNA follows: TGCAGTGCTAGCGAAAGCGGGCCGGGGAGTGAGCAGTTCTTC. It specifies CSASESGPGSEQFF. V and J are TRBV20-1 and TRBJ2-1, with D possibly being TRBD2 (6 bases). Germline assignment: CDR1 DFQATT and CDR2 SNEGSKA (reference sequence). The CDR3 extends over 14 amino acids. Trimming took off 3 bases at V and 9 bases at J, with 18 bases between the two ends.

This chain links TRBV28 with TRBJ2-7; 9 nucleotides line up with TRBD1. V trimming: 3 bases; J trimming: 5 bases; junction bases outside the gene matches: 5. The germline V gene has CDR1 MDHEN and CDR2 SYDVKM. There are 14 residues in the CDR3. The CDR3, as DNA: TGTGCCAGCAGTTTTTACAGGGGGCCCAACGAGCAGTACTTC. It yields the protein CASSFYRGPNEQYF. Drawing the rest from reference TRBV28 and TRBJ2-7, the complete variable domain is DVKVTQSSRYLVKRTGEKVFLECVQDMDHENMFWYRQDPGLGLRLIYFSYDVKMKEKGDIPEGYSVSREKKERFSLILESASTNQTSMYLCASSFYRGPNEQYFGPGTRLTVT.